Here is one T cell receptor (beta chain) with its context. This CDR3 is built from 13 residues. Germline assignment: CDR1 SGHTA and CDR2 FQGNSA. V shed 5 bases, J shed 8 bases, and the junction held 8 bases outside the gene matches. This entry comes from a study of blood T cell repertoires in COVID-19. Study context: Spain, Italy and the United States supplied samples that represented acute and convalescent COVID-19.

TCRdb keeps only in-frame clones here, not all; method: immunoSEQ multiplex PCR. This sample yields 250,000 to 350,000 clones, of which around 82% are seen a single time; about 0.9% belongs to the top ten. The Seattle patients, enrolled during active infection, were followed longitudinally. Sequenced sample: peripheral blood. This clonotype was obtained from a human donor with COVID-19, enrolled during active disease. The donor label of this sample is uncertain. V is TRBV7-2 and J is TRBJ1-2; TRBD1 aligns across 7 bases. DNA of the CDR3: TGTGCCAGCAGCACAGGGCAGGGGGAGGGCTACACCTTC. Its translation: CASSTGQGEGYTF.